What follows is one T cell receptor beta chain and its context. Its antigen has not been determined. The sample holds no much larger clone one base away, and base qualities are not on file. The immunoSEQ Assay, a bias-controlled multiplex PCR, was used to amplify TCRbeta CDR3 regions from genomic DNA. From the authors' description of their analysis: Nucleated cell counts per sample were estimated from amplification of reference gene primers within the assay. To quantify the absolute abundance of each unique TCRbeta CDR3 rearrangement, sequence reads were collapsed and filtered. For each sample, productive Simpson clonality was calculated as the square root of Simpson's diversity index over productive rearrangements. TCRdb took this table from immuneACCESS and kept in-frame rearrangements with V and J called. Such tables lack part of the clones; where checked against another copy, unresolved V genes explain under half of the gap, and the rest is unexplained. The V and J calls and clone size are taken from that table; D and trimming were inferred from the DNA. The sample records fewer than 200,000 clones, around nine tenths of which are singletons. Jointly, the top ten make up under 15% of the sample.

For this chain, trimming is 3 bases at the V end and 4 bases at the J end, and the number of junction bases without a gene match is 9. Inclusive of the bounding cysteine and phenylalanine, the CDR3 is 15 residues long. The kept DNA is CDR3 alone, 45 bases in frame from the first base. Reading the germline V gene gives CDR1 SGHRS and CDR2 YFSETQ. One collaborating source in Seattle enrolled patients while the patients were actively infected and followed the patients over time throughout the course of disease. Collaborating institutions collected whole blood in K2EDTA tubes following their own protocols. Collaborator samples were shipped for TCRbeta analysis as frozen whole blood, isolated PBMCs, or DNA extracted from either sample type. This sample stems from a study of blood T cell repertoires in COVID-19 (dated by TCRdb to 2018 to 2020). With respect to the entire study: The collaborator samples originated in the United States, Italy and Spain and spanned the acute and convalescent phases of COVID-19. Subjects who had been exposed to COVID-19, were actively infected with it, or had recovered from it provided the deeply sampled blood TCRbeta repertoires that made up the dataset. A de-identified subject ID, COVID-19 status, age in years and sex were almost always included in the sample metadata. The repertoires were released in a freely available public database intended as a resource for research on the immune response to SARS-CoV-2. The material from the prospective study consisted of cDNA or gDNA derived from T cells, B-cell-depleted T cells, or PBMCs. The samples were drawn from the first 160 participants of the ongoing ImmuneRACE study and from 1,254 subjects provided by 6 global collaborators. Where available, HLA class I and class II types were taken from metadata supplied by the sample provider and were not determined by assay-based typing.

Beyond this particular receptor, the publication reports: Clinical and demographic metadata were provided uncurated, with the amount varying by source and participant.

The source is a woman between 70 and 85 years old with COVID-19, enrolled during active disease. Sequences were obtained from peripheral blood. Recombination joined TRBV5-1 with TRBJ2-5; 7 junctional bases match TRBD2. At the DNA level, the sequence is TGCGCCAGCAGCTGGAACCGGGACTATTCAGAGACCCAGTACTTC. Its coded protein is CASSWNRDYSETQYF.